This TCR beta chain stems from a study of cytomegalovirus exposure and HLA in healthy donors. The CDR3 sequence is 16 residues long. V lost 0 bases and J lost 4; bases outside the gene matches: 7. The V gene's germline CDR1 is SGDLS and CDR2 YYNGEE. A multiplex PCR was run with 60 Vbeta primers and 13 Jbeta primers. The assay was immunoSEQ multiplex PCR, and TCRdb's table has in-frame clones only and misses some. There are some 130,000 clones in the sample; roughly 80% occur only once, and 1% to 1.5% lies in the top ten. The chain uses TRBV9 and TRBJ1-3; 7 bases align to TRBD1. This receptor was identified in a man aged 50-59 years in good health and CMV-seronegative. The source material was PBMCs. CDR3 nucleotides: TGTGCCAGCAGCGTAGCCGCCCCGGGACAGGGAAACACCATATATTTT. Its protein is CASSVAAPGQGNTIYF.